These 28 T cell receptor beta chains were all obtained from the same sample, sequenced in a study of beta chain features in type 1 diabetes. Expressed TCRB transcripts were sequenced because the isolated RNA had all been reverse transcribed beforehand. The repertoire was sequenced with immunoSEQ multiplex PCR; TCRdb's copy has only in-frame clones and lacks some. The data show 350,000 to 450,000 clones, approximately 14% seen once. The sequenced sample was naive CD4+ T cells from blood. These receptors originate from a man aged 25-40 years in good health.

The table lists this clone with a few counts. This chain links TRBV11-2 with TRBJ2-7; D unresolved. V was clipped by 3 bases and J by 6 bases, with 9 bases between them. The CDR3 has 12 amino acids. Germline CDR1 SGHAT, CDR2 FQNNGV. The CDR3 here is CASSFAVGEQYF. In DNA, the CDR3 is TGTGCCAGCAGCTTCGCCGTAGGCGAGCAGTACTTC.

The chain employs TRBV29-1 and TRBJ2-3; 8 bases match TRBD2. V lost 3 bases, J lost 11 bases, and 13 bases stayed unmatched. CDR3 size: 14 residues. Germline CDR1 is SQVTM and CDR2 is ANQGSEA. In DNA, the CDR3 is TGCAGCGTTGATCGTCCTGTTGGCGGGGGGAGGCAGTATTTT. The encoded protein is CSVDRPVGGGRQYF.

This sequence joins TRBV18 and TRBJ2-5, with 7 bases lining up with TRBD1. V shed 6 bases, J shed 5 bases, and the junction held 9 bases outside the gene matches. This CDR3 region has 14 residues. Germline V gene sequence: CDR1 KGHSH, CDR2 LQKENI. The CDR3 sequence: CASSGTASVETQYF. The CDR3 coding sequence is TGTGCCAGCTCCGGGACAGCGAGCGTTGAGACCCAGTACTTC.

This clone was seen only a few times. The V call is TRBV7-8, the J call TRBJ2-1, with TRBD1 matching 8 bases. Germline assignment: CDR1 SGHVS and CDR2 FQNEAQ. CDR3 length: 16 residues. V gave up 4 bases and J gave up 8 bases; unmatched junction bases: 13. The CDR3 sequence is CASSSPRDRIGDEQFF. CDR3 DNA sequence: TGTGCCAGCAGCTCCCCCCGGGACAGGATAGGCGATGAGCAGTTCTTC.

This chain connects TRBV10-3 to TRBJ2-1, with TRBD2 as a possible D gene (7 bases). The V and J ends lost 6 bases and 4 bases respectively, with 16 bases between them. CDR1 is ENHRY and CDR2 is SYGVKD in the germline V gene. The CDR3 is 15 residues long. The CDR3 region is CAIRRSEGGYNEQFF. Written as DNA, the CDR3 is TGTGCCATCAGACGATCCGAGGGGGGGTACAATGAGCAGTTCTTC.

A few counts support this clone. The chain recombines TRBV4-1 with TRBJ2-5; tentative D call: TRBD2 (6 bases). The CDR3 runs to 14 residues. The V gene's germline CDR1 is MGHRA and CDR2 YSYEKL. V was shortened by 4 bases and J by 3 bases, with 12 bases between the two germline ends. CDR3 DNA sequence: TGCGCCAGCAGCCGCGGCGGGGCTAAAGAGACCCAGTACTTC. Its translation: CASSRGGAKETQYF.

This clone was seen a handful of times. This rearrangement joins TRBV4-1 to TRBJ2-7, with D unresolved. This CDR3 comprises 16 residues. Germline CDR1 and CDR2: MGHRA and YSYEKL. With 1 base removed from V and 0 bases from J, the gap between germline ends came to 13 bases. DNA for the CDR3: TGCGCCAGCAGCCAAGGGGTCCAAACCAGCTCCTACGAGCAGTACTTC. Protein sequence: CASSQGVQTSSYEQYF.

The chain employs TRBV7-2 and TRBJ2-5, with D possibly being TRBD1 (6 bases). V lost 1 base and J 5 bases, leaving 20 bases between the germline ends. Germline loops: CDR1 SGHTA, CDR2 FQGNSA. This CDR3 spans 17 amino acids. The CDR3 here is CASSLGYKQGYGETQYF. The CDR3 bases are TGTGCCAGCAGCTTAGGATATAAACAGGGTTACGGCGAGACCCAGTACTTC.

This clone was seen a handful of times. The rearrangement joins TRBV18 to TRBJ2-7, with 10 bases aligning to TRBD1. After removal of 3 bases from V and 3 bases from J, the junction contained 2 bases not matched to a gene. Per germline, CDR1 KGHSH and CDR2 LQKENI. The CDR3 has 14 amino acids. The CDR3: CASSPGQGNYEQYF. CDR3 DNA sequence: TGTGCCAGCTCACCGGGACAGGGGAACTACGAGCAGTACTTC.

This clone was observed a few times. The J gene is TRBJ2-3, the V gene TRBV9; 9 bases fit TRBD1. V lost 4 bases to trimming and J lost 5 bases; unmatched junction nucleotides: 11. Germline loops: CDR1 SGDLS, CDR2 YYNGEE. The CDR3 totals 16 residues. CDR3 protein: CASSTSGGQGVDTQYF. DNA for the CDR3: TGTGCCAGCAGCACCTCGGGGGGACAGGGAGTAGATACGCAGTATTTT.

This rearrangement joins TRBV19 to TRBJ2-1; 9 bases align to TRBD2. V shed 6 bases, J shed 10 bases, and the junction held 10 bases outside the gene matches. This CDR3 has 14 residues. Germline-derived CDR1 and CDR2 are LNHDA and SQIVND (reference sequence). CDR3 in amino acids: CASRFSGSRGEQFF. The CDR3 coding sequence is TGTGCCAGTAGGTTTAGCGGGAGCCGGGGGGAGCAGTTCTTC.

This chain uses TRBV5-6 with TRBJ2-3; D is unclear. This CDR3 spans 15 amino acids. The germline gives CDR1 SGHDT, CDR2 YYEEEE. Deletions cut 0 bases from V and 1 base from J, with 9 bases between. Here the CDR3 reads CASSLARARTDTQYF. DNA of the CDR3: TGTGCCAGCAGCTTGGCCCGCGCCCGCACAGATACGCAGTATTTT.

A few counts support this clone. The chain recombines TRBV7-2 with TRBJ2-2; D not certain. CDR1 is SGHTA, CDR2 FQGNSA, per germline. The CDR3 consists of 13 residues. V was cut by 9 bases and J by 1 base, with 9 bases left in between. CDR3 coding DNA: TGTGCCAGTACCCCTCAGAACACCGGGGAGCTGTTTTTT. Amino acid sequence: CASTPQNTGELFF.

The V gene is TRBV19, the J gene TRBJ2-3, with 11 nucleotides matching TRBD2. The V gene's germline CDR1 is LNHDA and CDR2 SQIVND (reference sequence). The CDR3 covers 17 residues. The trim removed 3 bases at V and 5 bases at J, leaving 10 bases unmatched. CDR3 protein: CASSISRLAGRIDTQYF. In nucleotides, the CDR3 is TGTGCCAGTAGTATCTCCAGACTAGCGGGAAGGATAGATACGCAGTATTTT.

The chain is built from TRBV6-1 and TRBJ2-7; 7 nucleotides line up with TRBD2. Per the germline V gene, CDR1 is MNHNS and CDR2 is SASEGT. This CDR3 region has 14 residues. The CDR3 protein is CASLPGLSSTLGVV. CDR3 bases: TGTGCCAGCTTGCCGGGACTATCTAGTACACTTGGAGTAGTC.

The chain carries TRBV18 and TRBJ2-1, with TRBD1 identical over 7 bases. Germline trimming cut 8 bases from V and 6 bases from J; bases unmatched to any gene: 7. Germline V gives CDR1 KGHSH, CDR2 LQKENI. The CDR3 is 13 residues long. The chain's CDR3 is CASTTGAGNEQFF. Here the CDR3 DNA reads TGTGCCAGCACCACAGGGGCTGGCAATGAGCAGTTCTTC.

CDR3 sequence reads: CASSLRGQETQYF. CDR3 bases: TGTGCCAGCAGCTTGCGGGGCCAAGAGACCCAGTACTTC. The genes are TRBV5-6 and TRBJ2-5, with D perhaps TRBD2 (5 bases). The CDR3 length is 13 residues. CDR1 and CDR2 (germline): SGHDT, YYEEEE. Trimming took off 1 base at V and 1 base at J, with 5 bases between the two ends.

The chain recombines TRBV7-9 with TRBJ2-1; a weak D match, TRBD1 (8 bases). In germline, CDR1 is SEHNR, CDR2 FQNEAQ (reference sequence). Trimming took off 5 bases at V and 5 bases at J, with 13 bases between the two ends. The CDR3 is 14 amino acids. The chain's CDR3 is CASSRTGGDNEQFF. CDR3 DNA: TGTGCCAGCAGCCGTACAGGGGGGGACAATGAGCAGTTCTTC. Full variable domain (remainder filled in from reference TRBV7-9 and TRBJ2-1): DTGVSQNPRHKITKRGQNVTFRCDPISEHNRLYWYRQTLGQGPEFLTYFQNEAQLEKSRLLSDRFSAERPKGSFSTLEIQRTEQGDSAMYLCASSRTGGDNEQFFGPGTRLTVL.

The CDR3 sequence is CASSRDREAFF. The CDR3 DNA reads as TGTGCCAGCAGCCGGGACAGGGAAGCTTTCTTT. The genes are TRBV6-5 and TRBJ1-1; 8 positions match TRBD1. The CDR3 totals 11 residues. The germline V gene encodes CDR1 MNHEY and CDR2 SVGAGI. V was clipped by 6 bases and J by 8 bases; unmatched bases: 2.

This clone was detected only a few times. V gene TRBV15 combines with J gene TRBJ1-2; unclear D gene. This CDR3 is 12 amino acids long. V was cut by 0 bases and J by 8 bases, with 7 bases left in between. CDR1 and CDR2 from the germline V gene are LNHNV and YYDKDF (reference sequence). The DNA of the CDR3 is TGTGCCACCAGCAGAGATCAGTGGGGCTACACCTTC. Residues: CATSRDQWGYTF.

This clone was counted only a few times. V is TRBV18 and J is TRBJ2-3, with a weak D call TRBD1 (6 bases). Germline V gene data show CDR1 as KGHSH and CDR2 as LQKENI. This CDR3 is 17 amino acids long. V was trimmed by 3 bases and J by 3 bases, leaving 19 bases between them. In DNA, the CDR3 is TGTGCCAGCTCACCCACGAGTTCCAGGGGCGAGACAGATACGCAGTATTTT. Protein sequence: CASSPTSSRGETDTQYF.

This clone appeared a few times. Written as DNA, the CDR3 is TGTGCCAGCAGCCACGACAGAGCATACTACAATGAGCAGTTCTTC. It is translated as CASSHDRAYYNEQFF. V gene TRBV11-3 combines with J gene TRBJ2-1, with D perhaps TRBD1 (5 bases). V dropped 5 bases and J dropped 3 bases, with 14 bases sitting between them. CDR3 length: 15 residues. Germline V CDR1 and CDR2: SGHNT, YENEEA.

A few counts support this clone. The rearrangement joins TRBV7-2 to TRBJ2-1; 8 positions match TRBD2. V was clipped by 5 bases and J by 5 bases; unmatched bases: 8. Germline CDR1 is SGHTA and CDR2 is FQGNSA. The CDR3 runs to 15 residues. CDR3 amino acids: CASSIGTSPDNEQFF. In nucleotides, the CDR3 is TGTGCCAGCAGCATCGGGACTAGTCCAGACAATGAGCAGTTCTTC.

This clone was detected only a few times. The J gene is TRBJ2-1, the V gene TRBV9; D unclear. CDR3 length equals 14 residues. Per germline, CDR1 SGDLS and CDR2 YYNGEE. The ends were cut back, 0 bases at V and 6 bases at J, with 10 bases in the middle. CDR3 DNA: TGTGCCAGCAGCGTAGGCGGTAGTCTCAATGAGCAGTTCTTC. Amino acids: CASSVGGSLNEQFF.

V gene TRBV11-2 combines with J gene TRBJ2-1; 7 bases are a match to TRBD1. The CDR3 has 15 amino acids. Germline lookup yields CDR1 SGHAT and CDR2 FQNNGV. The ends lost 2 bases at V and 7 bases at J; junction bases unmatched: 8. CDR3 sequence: CASSLYGTGANEQFF. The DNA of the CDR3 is TGTGCCAGCAGCTTATACGGCACAGGGGCAAATGAGCAGTTCTTC. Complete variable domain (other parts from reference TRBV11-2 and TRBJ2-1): EAGVAQSPRYKIIEKRQSVAFWCNPISGHATLYWYQQILGQGPKLLIQFQNNGVVDDSQLPKDRFSAERLKGVDSTLKIQPAKLEDSAVYLCASSLYGTGANEQFFGPGTRLTVL.

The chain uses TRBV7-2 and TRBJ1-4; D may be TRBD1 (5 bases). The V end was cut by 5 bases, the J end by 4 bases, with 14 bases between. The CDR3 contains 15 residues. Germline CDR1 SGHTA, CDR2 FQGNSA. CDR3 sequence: CASSPAGQLNEKLFF. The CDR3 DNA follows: TGTGCCAGCAGCCCAGCGGGGCAACTTAATGAAAAACTGTTTTTT.

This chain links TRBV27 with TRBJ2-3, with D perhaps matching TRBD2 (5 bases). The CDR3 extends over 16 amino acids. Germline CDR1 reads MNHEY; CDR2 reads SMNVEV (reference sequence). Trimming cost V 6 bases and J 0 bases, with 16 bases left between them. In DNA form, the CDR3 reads TGTGCCAGCAGCCAGCGTCGGCGCGGGAGCACAGATACGCAGTATTTT. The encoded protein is CASSQRRRGSTDTQYF.

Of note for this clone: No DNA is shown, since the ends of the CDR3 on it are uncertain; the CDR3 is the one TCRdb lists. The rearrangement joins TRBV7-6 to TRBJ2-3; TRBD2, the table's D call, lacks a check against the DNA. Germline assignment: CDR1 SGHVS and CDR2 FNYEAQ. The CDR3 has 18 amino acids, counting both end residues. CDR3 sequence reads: CASSFLWRGGRSTDTQYF.